Shown below are 6 T cell receptor beta chains from a single sample sequenced in a study of blood T cell repertoires in COVID-19. Data came from immunoSEQ multiplex PCR; TCRdb stores just in-frame clones and leaves some out. The repertoire holds a few hundred thousand clones, with roughly 87% as singletons. Source material: PBMCs or T cells enriched from blood (not recorded which). Source of these receptors: a man between 18 and 29 years old with acute COVID-19.

V usage is TRBV14 and J usage is TRBJ2-7, with TRBD1 as a possible D gene (5 bases). This CDR3 region has 12 residues. Looked up from germline, CDR1 is SGHDN and CDR2 is FVKESK. With 5 bases removed from V and 3 bases from J, the gap between germline ends came to 8 bases. The CDR3 here is CASSSQGYEQYF. CDR3 bases: TGTGCCAGCAGCTCCCAGGGCTACGAGCAGTACTTC.

This chain connects TRBV28 to TRBJ2-1; a weak D match, TRBD2 (5 bases). V shed 2 bases and J shed 10 bases, with 15 bases lying between them. Germline V gene lookup returns CDR1 MDHEN and CDR2 SYDVKM. The CDR3 is made up of 14 amino acids. The CDR3 DNA follows: TGTGCCAGCAGTTTAGGGCACGGGATAGGGGAGCAGTTCTTC. Its protein is CASSLGHGIGEQFF.

This clone has just one count. This chain uses TRBV27 with TRBJ2-1, with 11 positions matching TRBD2. The CDR3 spans 14 residues. V lost 7 bases and J lost 7; bases outside the gene matches: 6. Germline V CDR1 and CDR2: MNHEY, SMNVEV (reference sequence). CDR3 bases: TGTGCCAGCATGGCGACTAGCGGGAAAAATGAGCAGTTCTTC. Translated, it gives CASMATSGKNEQFF.

The rearrangement links TRBV5-1 to TRBJ2-2; TRBD1 might be the D (5 bases). The CDR3 contains 15 residues. The germline V gene encodes CDR1 SGHRS and CDR2 YFSETQ. V dropped 1 base and J dropped 2 bases, with 9 bases sitting between them. The CDR3 spells CASSLTGVNTGELFF. In DNA, the CDR3 is TGCGCCAGCAGCTTGACAGGAGTTAACACCGGGGAGCTGTTTTTT.

The V call is TRBV5-1, the J call TRBJ2-2; 8 bases align to TRBD2. The CDR3 spans 18 residues. Germline lookup yields CDR1 SGHRS and CDR2 YFSETQ. J lost 6 bases, V lost 0 bases, and 13 bases had no gene match. The CDR3 bases are TGCGCCAGCAGCTTGGCCCGGCTACAGGCGGGAGGCGCCGGGGAGCTGTTTTTT. It codes for CASSLARLQAGGAGELFF.

This chain joins TRBV3-1 (or the pseudogene TRBV3-2) and TRBJ1-2; D not resolved. V gave up 4 bases and J gave up 8 bases, with 20 bases separating them. From germline, CDR1 is LGHDT and CDR2 YNNKEL (reference sequence). This CDR3 has 15 residues. The CDR3 here is CASSPQLGEAYGYTF. DNA for the CDR3: TGTGCCAGCAGCCCCCAATTAGGTGAGGCCTACGGCTACACCTTC.